A selection of T cell receptor beta chains follows, all from one sample in a study of CD8 T cells in ankylosing spondylitis. One entry per CDR3 protein results from TCRdb running MiXCR on the 5' RACE reads. This sample yields more than 600,000 distinct CDR3 sequences, of which about 20% are seen a single time; 19% belongs to the top ten. Sequences were obtained from blood, either unsorted or a sorted T cell fraction (not recorded which). The receptors were gathered from a male donor with ankylosing spondylitis. The CDR3 runs from the conserved cysteine through the conserved F or W.

V | CDR3
TRBV7-9 | CASSHRDNSYEQYF
TRBV6-1 | CASSGQPSLAGSYEQYF
TRBV4-2 | CASSQDSSPKQFF
TRBV5-1 | CASSSGGNMNTEAFF
TRBV27 | CASSLSGTNNEQFF
TRBV11-1 | CASSPGLYQEQFF
TRBV20-1 | CSASTSGGNEQYF
TRBV10-3 | CAISESTRNEQYF
TRBV6-1 | CASSPSSGGNNEQFF
TRBV13 | CASSLPSGGAEGSTGELFF
TRBV5-1 | CASSPSTGSTEAFF
TRBV27 | CASSPLRAGTGELFF
TRBV20-1 | CSARGQTGAVEQYF
TRBV7-9 | CASSLILGKNTEAFF
TRBV20-1 | CSASLFQETQYF
TRBV3-1 | CASSLPGASGLETQYF
TRBV2 | CASRAFPGQGSYEQYF
TRBV4-2 | CASSQTPGEEKTQYF
TRBV3-1 | CASSPALGQGIYNEQFF
TRBV29-1 | CSVEGTGGNTEAFF
TRBV5-4 | CASHSQGTNTEAFF
TRBV5-1 | CASSFPGDGYGYTF